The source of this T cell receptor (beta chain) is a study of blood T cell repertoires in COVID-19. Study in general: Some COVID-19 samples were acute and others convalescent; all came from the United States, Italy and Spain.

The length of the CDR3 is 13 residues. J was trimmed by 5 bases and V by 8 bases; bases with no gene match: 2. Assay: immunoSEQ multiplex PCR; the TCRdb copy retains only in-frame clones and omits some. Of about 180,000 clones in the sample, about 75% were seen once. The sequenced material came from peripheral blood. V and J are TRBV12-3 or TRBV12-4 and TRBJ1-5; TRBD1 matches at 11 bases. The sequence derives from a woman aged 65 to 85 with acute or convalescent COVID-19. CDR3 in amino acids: CASAGQGDQPQHF. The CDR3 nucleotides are TGTGCCAGCGCGGGACAGGGGGATCAGCCCCAGCATTTT.